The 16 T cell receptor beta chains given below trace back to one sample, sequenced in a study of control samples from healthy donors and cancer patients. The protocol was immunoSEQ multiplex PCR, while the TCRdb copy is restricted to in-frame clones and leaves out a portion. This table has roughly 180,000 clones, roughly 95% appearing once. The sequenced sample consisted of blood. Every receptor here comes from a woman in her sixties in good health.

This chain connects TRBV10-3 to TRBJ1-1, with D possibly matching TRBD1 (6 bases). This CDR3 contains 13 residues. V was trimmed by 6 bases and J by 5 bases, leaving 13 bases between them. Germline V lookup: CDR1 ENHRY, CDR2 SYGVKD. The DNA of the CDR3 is TGTGCCATCAGGAGGGGGATAGAGACTGAAGCTTTCTTT. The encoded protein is CAIRRGIETEAFF.

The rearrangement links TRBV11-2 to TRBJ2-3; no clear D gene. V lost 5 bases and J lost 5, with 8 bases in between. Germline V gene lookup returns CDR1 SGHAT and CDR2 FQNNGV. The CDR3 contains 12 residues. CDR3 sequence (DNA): TGTGCCAGCAGCCCCTCCCTAGATACGCAGTATTTT. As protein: CASSPSLDTQYF.

The CDR3 nucleotides read TGCGCCAGCAGCCCGGAGGGGAGCGGCACAGATACGCAGTATTTT. This translates into CASSPEGSGTDTQYF. V usage is TRBV5-1 and J usage is TRBJ2-3, with D possibly matching TRBD2 (6 bases). This CDR3 comprises 15 residues. Germline V lookup: CDR1 SGHRS, CDR2 YFSETQ. V lost 4 bases, J lost 1 base, and 13 bases lay in between.

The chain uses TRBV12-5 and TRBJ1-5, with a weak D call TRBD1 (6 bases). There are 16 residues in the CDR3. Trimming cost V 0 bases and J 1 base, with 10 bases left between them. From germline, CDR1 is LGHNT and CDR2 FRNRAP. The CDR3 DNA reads TGTGCTAGTGGTTTGGTACCCGGACAGAGCAATCAGCCCCAGCATTTT. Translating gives CASGLVPGQSNQPQHF.

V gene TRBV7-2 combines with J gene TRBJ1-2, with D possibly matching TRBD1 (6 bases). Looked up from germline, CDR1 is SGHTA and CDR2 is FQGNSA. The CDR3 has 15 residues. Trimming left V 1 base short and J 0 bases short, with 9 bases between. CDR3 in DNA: TGTGCCAGCAGCTTAGATAGGGGGGCTAACTATGGCTACACCTTC. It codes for CASSLDRGANYGYTF.

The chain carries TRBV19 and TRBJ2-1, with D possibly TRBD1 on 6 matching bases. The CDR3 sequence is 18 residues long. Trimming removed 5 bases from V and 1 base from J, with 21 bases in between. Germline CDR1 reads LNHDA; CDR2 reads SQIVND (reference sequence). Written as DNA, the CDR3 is TGTGCCAGTAGTGGGGACACGTCCTTTAGGCCGTCCTACAATGAGCAGTTCTTC. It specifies CASSGDTSFRPSYNEQFF.

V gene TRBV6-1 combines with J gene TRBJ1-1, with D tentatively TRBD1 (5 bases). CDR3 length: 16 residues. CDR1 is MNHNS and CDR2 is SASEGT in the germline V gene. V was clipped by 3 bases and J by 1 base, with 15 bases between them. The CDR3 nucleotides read TGTGCCAGCAGTGACGCGGGACTTCCTCAGAACACTGAAGCTTTCTTT. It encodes CASSDAGLPQNTEAFF.

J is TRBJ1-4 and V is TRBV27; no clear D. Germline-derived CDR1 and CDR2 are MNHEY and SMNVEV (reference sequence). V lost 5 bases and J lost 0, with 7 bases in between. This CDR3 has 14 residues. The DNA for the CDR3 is TGTGCCAGCAGTGGGGTTTCAACTAATGAAAAACTGTTTTTT. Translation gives CASSGVSTNEKLFF.

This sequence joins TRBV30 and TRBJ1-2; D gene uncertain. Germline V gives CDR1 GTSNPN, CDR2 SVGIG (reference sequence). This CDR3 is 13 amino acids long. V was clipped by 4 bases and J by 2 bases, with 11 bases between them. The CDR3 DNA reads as TGTGCCTGGACTTCGGGTTGGAACTATGGCTACACCTTC. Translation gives CAWTSGWNYGYTF.

CDR3 DNA: TGCGCCAGCACTAAGAGTAGCCGGGCAAATTCACCCCTCCACTTT. Encoded protein: CASTKSSRANSPLHF. The rearrangement joins TRBV5-1 to TRBJ1-6; D unclear. V lost 6 bases and J 7 bases, leaving 17 bases between the germline ends. There are 15 residues in the CDR3. Germline V gives CDR1 SGHRS, CDR2 YFSETQ.

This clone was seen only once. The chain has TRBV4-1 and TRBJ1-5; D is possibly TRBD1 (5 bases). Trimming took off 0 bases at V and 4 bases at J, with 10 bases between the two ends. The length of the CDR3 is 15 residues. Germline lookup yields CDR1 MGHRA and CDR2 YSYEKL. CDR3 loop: CASSQEPGQNQPQHF. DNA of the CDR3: TGCGCCAGCAGCCAAGAGCCAGGGCAGAATCAGCCCCAGCATTTT.

The CDR3 here is CASRGQGYNEQFF. In nucleotides, the CDR3 is TGTGCCAGCAGAGGACAGGGCTACAATGAGCAGTTCTTC. V usage is TRBV2 and J usage is TRBJ2-1; 8 nucleotides match TRBD1. The CDR3 consists of 13 residues. J lost 3 bases, V lost 6 bases, and 1 base had no gene match. Germline CDR1 reads SNHLY; CDR2 reads FYNNEI.

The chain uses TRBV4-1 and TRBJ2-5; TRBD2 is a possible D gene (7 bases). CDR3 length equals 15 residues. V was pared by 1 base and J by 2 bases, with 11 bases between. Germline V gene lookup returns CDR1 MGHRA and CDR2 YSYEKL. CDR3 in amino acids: CASSQVGGPQETQYF. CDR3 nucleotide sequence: TGCGCCAGCAGCCAAGTCGGGGGGCCTCAAGAGACCCAGTACTTC.

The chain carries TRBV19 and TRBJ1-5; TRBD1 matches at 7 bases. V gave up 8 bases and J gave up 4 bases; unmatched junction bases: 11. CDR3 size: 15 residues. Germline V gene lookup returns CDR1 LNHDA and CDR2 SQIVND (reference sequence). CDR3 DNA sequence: TGTGCCAGTGGAAGACAGGGAGGGACTAATCAGCCCCAGCATTTT. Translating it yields CASGRQGGTNQPQHF.

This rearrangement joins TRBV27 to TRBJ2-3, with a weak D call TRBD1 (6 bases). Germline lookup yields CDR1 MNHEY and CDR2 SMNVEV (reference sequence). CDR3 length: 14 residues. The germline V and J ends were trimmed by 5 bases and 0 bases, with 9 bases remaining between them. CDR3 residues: CASSRRGSTDTQYF. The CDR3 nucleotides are TGTGCCAGCAGTCGCAGGGGAAGCACAGATACGCAGTATTTT.

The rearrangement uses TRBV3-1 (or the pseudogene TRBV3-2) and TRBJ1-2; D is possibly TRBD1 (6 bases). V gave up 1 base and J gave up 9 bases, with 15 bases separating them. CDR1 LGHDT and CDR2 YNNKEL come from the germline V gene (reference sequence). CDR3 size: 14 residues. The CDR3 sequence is CASSQASQGLRYTF. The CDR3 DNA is TGTGCCAGCAGCCAAGCTTCCCAGGGGTTGCGCTACACCTTC.